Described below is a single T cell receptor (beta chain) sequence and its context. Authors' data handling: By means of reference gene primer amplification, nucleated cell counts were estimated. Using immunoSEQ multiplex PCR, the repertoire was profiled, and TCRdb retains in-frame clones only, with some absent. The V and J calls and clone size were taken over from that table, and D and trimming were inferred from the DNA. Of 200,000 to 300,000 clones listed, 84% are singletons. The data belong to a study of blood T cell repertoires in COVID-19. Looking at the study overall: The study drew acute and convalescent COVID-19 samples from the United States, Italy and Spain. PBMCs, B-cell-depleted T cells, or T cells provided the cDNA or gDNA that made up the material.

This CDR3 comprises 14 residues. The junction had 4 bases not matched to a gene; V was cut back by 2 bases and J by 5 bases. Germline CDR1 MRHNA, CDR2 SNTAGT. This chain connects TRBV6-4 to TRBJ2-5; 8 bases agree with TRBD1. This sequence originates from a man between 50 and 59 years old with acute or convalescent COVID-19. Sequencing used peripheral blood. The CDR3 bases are TGTGCCAGCAGTGACACCGCAGGGGGCGAGACCCAGTACTTC. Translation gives CASSDTAGGETQYF.